What follows is one T cell receptor beta chain and its context. What it binds is not known. This record belongs to a study of cytomegalovirus exposure and HLA in healthy donors. This PCR relied on a set of 60 Vbeta primers and 13 Jbeta primers. TCRdb's table, derived via immunoSEQ multiplex PCR, lists solely in-frame clones and lacks some. The sample yields tens of thousands of clones, of which the top ten take up approximately 3.6%. Findings of the study overall: Most subjects' HLA-A and HLA-B alleles were reportedly predicted from TCR beta sequences. Association of a missense DCLRE1C variant with TCR beta V- and J-gene trimming was reported in a later analysis. Among the most significant clusters, several appeared linked to common viral pathogens in a later analysis.

Germline lookup yields CDR1 SGHTA and CDR2 FQGNSA. This CDR3 has 14 amino acids. The V segment lost 5 bases and the J segment 8 bases; nucleotides outside the gene matches: 8. This clonotype was obtained from a female donor in good health and CMV-seropositive. Sequencing was carried out using PBMCs. The V call is TRBV7-2, the J call TRBJ2-1; the match to TRBD2 covers 8 bases. CDR3 sequence: CASSRNSGTHEQFF. CDR3 nucleotides: TGTGCCAGCAGCCGGAATAGCGGGACGCATGAGCAGTTCTTC.